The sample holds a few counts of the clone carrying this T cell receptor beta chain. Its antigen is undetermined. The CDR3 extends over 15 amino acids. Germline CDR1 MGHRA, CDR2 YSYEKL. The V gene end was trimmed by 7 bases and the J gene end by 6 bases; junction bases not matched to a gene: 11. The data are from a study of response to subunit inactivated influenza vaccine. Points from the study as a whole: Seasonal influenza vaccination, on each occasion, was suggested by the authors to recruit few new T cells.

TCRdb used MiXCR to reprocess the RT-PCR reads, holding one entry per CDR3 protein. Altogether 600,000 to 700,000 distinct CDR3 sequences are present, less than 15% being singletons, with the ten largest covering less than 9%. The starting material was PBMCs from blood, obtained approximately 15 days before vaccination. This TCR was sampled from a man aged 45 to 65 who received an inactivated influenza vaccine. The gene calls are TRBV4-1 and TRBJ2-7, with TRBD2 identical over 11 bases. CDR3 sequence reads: CASTSFSGGAGEQYF. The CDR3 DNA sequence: TGCGCCAGCACCTCATTTAGCGGGGGGGCGGGCGAGCAGTACTTC.